Listed below are T cell receptor beta chains from one sample, sequenced in a study of shared clonotypes between healthy human individuals. This table comes from immunoSEQ multiplex PCR, and its TCRdb copy is limited to in-frame clones, with some not included. The sample carries about 2.3 million clones, around 93% recorded once. The sequencing input was naive CD4+ T cells from PBMCs. The receptors stem from a man between 18 and 35 years old in good health. Some clones in this sample may be carry-over from other donors' samples. Both conserved end residues are part of each CDR3.

v_gene	j_gene	CDR3aa
TRBV29-1	TRBJ1-1	CSVERRANGGTEAFF
TRBV9	TRBJ2-3	CASSESTPPTDTQYF
TRBV30	TRBJ1-5	CAWSVWEGHQPQHF
TRBV5-1	TRBJ2-3	CASSLGTGGSGTDTQYF
TRBV4-2	TRBJ2-7	CASSWTSTYEQYF
TRBV28	TRBJ1-2	CASTLDRDRVGYTF
TRBV9	TRBJ1-2	CASSALTGGGGYTF
TRBV14	TRBJ1-2	CASSTGRGNYGYTF
TRBV30	TRBJ1-6	CAWSEDRALHF
TRBV29-1	TRBJ2-2	CSALFKNTGELFF
TRBV19	TRBJ2-2	CASTVTSGRANTGELFF
TRBV13	TRBJ2-1	CASSFRAGGKSNEQFF
TRBV19	TRBJ1-2	CASSMSGRPNYGYTF
TRBV6-1	TRBJ1-4	CASSDGQGGEWEKLFF
TRBV2	TRBJ2-2	CASSRRPGGSNFPTGELFF
TRBV19	TRBJ2-1	CASSISGSSYNEQFF
TRBV5-4	TRBJ2-1	CASSLDRGTYNEQFF
TRBV18	TRBJ2-3	CASSPGHTDTQYF
TRBV28	TRBJ1-2	CASRAGGDGYTF
TRBV6-5	TRBJ2-7	CASSYSGIAPYEQYF
TRBV5-1	TRBJ1-2	CASSPPPPGNYGYTF
TRBV14	TRBJ2-5	CASSRRGAGETQYF
TRBV5-1	TRBJ1-4	CASSGRERNEKLFF
TRBV19	TRBJ1-5	CASGGNQPQHF
TRBV6-5	TRBJ1-1	CASSSGGSNSRVAFF
TRBV18	TRBJ2-7	CASSPDRGRPPYEQYF
TRBV6-6	TRBJ1-2	CASRPGLGGVGYTF
TRBV5-8	TRBJ2-5	CASSSGTSGRPIGTQYF
TRBV11-2	TRBJ2-7	CASSLGGGQQYF
TRBV29-1	TRBJ2-1	CSVDRGTANEQFF
TRBV5-1	TRBJ2-5	CASSLSADYTLGATQYF
TRBV5-1	TRBJ2-1	CASSFDSGAYNEQFF
TRBV19	TRBJ2-5	CASSIVYPAGETQYF
TRBV2	TRBJ2-7	CASTRSGASGTEQYF
TRBV5-1	TRBJ1-5	CASSPTERGQPQHF
TRBV11-2	TRBJ1-2	CASSPLEGTATYGYTF
TRBV7-8	TRBJ2-4	CASSLVRTAENIQYF
TRBV28	TRBJ1-1	CASSLRQVSTEAFF
TRBV6-1	TRBJ2-2	CASDEEGWTGELFF
TRBV6-1	TRBJ1-2	CATPGTRYGYTF
TRBV11-2	TRBJ2-1	CASSLSRQGRNEQFF
TRBV7-3	TRBJ2-5	CASSAGLGHQETQYF
TRBV11-2	TRBJ2-1	CASSLGTASYNEQFF
TRBV29-1	TRBJ2-1	CSVDGGRLNEQFF
TRBV11-3	TRBJ2-7	CASSPPYKDEQYF
TRBV19	TRBJ2-2	CASSWGGTVVRELFF
TRBV21-1	TRBJ2-2	CASSHQTLNTGELFF
TRBV6-1	TRBJ1-4	CASSDRQGFNEKLFF
TRBV27	TRBJ1-4	CASGRDRDNEKLFF
TRBV5-4	TRBJ2-6	CASSLVSGRPFSGANVLTF